A single sample gave rise to the 3 T cell receptor beta chains below, sequenced in a study of T cells in Graves' hyperthyroidism and ophthalmopathy. Template material for amplifying TCR beta CDR3 regions consisted of RNA transcripts. First-round RT-PCR of the TCR CDR3 relied on the HTBI primer set. TCRdb processed the multiplex PCR reads anew with MiXCR; each CDR3 protein has one entry. Of under 250,000 distinct CDR3 sequences listed, approximately 25% are singletons. Sequencing was done on a sample of blood. The receptor source for this set is a woman aged 40 to 50 with Graves' ophthalmopathy.

This clonotype was detected once. The gene calls are TRBV2 and TRBJ2-5; D ambiguous. The CDR3 totals 13 residues. The germline V gene has CDR1 SNHLY and CDR2 FYNNEI. The V end was cut by 3 bases, the J end by 5 bases, with 10 bases between. CDR3 loop: CASSDLRLETQYF. The CDR3 DNA reads as TGTGCCAGCAGTGATTTGCGGCTGGAGACCCAGTACTTC.

This clonotype has at least ten counts. The chain has TRBV28 and TRBJ2-7, with TRBD2 matching over 7 bases. Germline assignment: CDR1 MDHEN and CDR2 SYDVKM. The CDR3 is 13 amino acids. The junction had 5 bases not matched to a gene; V was cut back by 3 bases and J by 6 bases. This CDR3 is CASSFDQRGEQYF. CDR3 DNA: TGTGCCAGCAGTTTCGACCAGCGGGGCGAGCAGTACTTC.

In its sample, this clonotype was seen many times. This chain uses TRBV12-3 or TRBV12-4 with TRBJ1-6; 9 bases map to TRBD1. CDR3 length: 14 amino acids. V was pared by 8 bases and J by 10 bases, with 9 bases of the junction left unmatched. The CDR3 region is CASGWGTGRSPLHF. Written as DNA, the CDR3 is TGTGCCAGCGGTTGGGGGACAGGGCGGTCACCCCTCCACTTT.